The 5 T cell receptor beta chains listed next were all sequenced from one sample in a study of cytomegalovirus exposure and HLA in healthy donors. Vbeta (60) and Jbeta (13) primers were used in the PCR. The repertoire was sequenced with immunoSEQ multiplex PCR; TCRdb's copy has only in-frame clones and lacks some. Among about 130,000 clones, about 74% were seen once, and the ten largest hold 5.8%. The source material was PBMCs. The receptors come from a woman aged 45-60 years in good health and CMV-seropositive.

This rearrangement joins TRBV5-1 to TRBJ2-3, with 7 bases that match TRBD1. Germline-derived CDR1 and CDR2 are SGHRS and YFSETQ. This CDR3 comprises 13 residues. V lost 4 bases to trimming and J lost 4 bases; unmatched junction nucleotides: 3. The CDR3, as DNA: TGCGCCAGCAGCGTTGACAGGGCAGATACGCAGTATTTT. Amino acids: CASSVDRADTQYF.

This clone was observed a single time. This sequence joins TRBV11-2 and TRBJ2-5, with D possibly TRBD2 on 6 matching bases. The CDR3 extends over 15 amino acids. V lost 1 base, J lost 3 bases, and 12 bases lay in between. Germline lookup yields CDR1 SGHAT and CDR2 FQNNGV. The DNA of the CDR3 is TGTGCCAGCAGCTTAGGATCCGGGGAGGAAGAGACCCAGTACTTC. Protein sequence: CASSLGSGEEETQYF. The whole variable domain, filled in from reference TRBV11-2 and TRBJ2-5, reads EAGVAQSPRYKIIEKRQSVAFWCNPISGHATLYWYQQILGQGPKLLIQFQNNGVVDDSQLPKDRFSAERLKGVDSTLKIQPAKLEDSAVYLCASSLGSGEEETQYFGPGTRLLVL.

The chain joins TRBV29-1 to TRBJ1-2; 7 positions agree with TRBD1. The CDR3 is 13 residues long. Germline assignment: CDR1 SQVTM and CDR2 ANQGSEA. The V segment lost 2 bases and the J segment 5 bases; nucleotides outside the gene matches: 5. CDR3 loop: CSVEPQGSYGYTF. The DNA for the CDR3 is TGCAGCGTTGAACCACAGGGGTCTTATGGCTACACCTTC.

This clone occurred once. The chain uses TRBV5-4 and TRBJ1-1, with a tentative D call TRBD1 (5 bases). Germline V gene data show CDR1 as SGHNT and CDR2 as YYREEE (reference sequence). The CDR3 sequence is 16 residues long. The germline V and J ends were trimmed by 4 bases and 10 bases, with 26 bases remaining between them. Here the CDR3 DNA reads TGTGCCAGCAGCCGTACGGCCACAGGCGGAGGGGACGCAGCTTTCTTT. Residues: CASSRTATGGGDAAFF.

The chain carries TRBV9 and TRBJ2-7; 8 positions match TRBD2. The V and J ends lost 10 bases and 12 bases, in that order; junction bases with no gene match: 21. CDR1 is SGDLS, CDR2 YYNGEE, per germline. The CDR3 is made up of 14 amino acids. The CDR3 DNA sequence: TGTGCCTCCGGGGGCGCCCCGTCGGGGGGGGGCCTGTACTTC. This translates into CASGGAPSGGGLYF.